This T cell receptor (beta chain) appears in the sequencing data of a study of control samples from healthy donors and cancer patients. V was pared by 5 bases and J by 4 bases, with 10 bases between. The CDR3 consists of 13 residues. Germline-derived CDR1 and CDR2 are KGHDR and SFDVKD. Method: immunoSEQ multiplex PCR; TCRdb's copy keeps in-frame clones and lacks some. The sample gives 100,000 to 150,000 clones, around 87% of which show up once; over 6.5% is in the top ten. In this sample, this clone turned up a few times. This sequence originates from a man aged 40-49 years in good health. The chain links TRBV24-1 to TRBJ1-2; unclear D gene. The sample taken for sequencing was blood. CDR3 sequence reads: CATSAGSFYGYTF. CDR3 DNA: TGTGCCACCAGTGCTGGGAGCTTCTATGGCTACACCTTC.